The source of this TCR beta chain is a study of identical twins. The study, taken as a whole, reports: The study drew conclusions from cross-sectional statistical analysis, not from following the same donors. Zero-insertion analyses were open to partial confounding by invariant MAIT and iNKT cells.

This clonotype was detected many times. Its target is unknown. Template switching, a step in the protocol, added a universal primer site, and cDNA carried unique molecular identifiers. TCRdb passed the 5' RACE reads through MiXCR, listing each CDR3 protein once. Here the sample spans around 530,000 distinct CDR3 sequences, about 16% being singletons. The V gene lost 3 bases and the J gene lost 1 base, with 7 bases spanning the gap. The CDR3 is made up of 13 amino acids. The same data also contributed to another study, on yellow fever vaccine responses in identical twins. That investigation notes: Reports say the vaccine T cell response in twins looked partly convergent and partly personalized.

V usage is TRBV12-3 or TRBV12-4 and J usage is TRBJ2-7; D gene uncertain. The TCR comes from a woman between 18 and 29 years old in good health. Specimen: CD4+ T cells sorted from blood. The CDR3 region is CASSLSTSYEQYF. The CDR3 DNA reads as TGTGCCAGCAGTTTGTCCACTTCCTACGAGCAGTACTTC.